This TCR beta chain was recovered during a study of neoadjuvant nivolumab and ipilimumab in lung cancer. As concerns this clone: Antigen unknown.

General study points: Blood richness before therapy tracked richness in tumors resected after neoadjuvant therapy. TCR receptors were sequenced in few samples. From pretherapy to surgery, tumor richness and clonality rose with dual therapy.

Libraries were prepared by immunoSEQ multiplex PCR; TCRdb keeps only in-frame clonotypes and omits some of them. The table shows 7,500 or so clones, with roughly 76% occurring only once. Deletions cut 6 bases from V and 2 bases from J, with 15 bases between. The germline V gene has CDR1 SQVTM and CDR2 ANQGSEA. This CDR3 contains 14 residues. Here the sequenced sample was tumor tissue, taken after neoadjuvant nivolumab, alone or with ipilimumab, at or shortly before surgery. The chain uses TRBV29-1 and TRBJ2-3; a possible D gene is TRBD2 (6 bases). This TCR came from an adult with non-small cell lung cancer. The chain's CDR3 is CSVPKWGVTDTQYF. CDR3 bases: TGCAGCGTCCCCAAGTGGGGGGTCACAGATACGCAGTATTTT.